This TCR beta chain was recorded in a study of blood T cells in healthy people across ages. Of note for this clonotype: A much bigger clone sits one base away, suggesting this may be a read error.

Then a second PCR, running about 6 to 12 cycles, was carried out with a sample-barcoded 5' primer and a J-beta primer mix. TCRdb re-analysed the 5' RACE reads in MiXCR, keeping a single row per CDR3 protein. The repertoire holds approximately 810,000 distinct CDR3 sequences, with about 30% as singletons. This CDR3 region has 11 residues. Germline V gene sequence: CDR1 MNHEY, CDR2 SVGEGT. The chain couples TRBV6-2 or TRBV6-3 to TRBJ1-1; D remains ambiguous. This clonotype was sampled from a woman aged 80 or older in good health. The sample consisted of blood. The CDR3 region has the DNA TGTGCCAGCAGGGTTGGCACTGAAACTTTCTTT. Translating it yields CASRVGTETFF.